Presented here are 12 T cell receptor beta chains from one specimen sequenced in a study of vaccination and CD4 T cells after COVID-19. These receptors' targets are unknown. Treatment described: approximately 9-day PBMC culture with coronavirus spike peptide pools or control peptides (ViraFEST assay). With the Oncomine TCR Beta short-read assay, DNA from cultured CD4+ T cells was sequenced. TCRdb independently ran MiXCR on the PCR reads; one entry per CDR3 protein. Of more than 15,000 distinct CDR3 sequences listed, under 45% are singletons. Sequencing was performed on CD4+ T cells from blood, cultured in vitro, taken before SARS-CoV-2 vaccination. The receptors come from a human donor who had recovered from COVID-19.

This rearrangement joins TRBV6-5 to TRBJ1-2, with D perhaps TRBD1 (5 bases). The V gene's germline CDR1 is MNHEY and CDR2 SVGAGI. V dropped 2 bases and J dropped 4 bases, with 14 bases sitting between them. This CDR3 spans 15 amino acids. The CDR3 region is CASSYQGRTVYGYTF. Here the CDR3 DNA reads TGTGCCAGCAGTTACCAGGGACGGACCGTCTATGGCTACACCTTC.

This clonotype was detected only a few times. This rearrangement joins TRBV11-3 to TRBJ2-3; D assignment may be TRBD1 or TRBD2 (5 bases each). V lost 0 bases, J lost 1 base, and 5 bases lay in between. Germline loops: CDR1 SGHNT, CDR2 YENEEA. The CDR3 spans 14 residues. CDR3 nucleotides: TGTGCCAGCAGCTTAGAGGGACGCACAGATACGCAGTATTTT. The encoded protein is CASSLEGRTDTQYF.

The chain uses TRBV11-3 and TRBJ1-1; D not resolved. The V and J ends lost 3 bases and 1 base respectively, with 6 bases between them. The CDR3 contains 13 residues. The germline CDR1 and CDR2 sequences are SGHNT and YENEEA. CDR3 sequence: CASSFNRNTEAFF. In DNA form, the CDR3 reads TGTGCCAGCAGCTTTAACAGGAACACTGAAGCTTTCTTT.

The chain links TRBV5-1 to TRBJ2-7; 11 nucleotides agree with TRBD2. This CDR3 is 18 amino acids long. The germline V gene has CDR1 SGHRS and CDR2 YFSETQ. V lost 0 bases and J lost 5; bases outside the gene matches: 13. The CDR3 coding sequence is TGCGCCAGCAGCTTGGCCTCACTAGCGGGGGTTTCGGGAAACGAGCAGTACTTC. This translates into CASSLASLAGVSGNEQYF.

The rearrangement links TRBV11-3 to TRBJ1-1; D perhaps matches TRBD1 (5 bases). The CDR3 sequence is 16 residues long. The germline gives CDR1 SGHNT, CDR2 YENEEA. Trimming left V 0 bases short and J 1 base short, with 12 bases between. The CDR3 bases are TGTGCCAGCAGCTTAGACACCGGGGCCCAGAACACTGAAGCTTTCTTT. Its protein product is CASSLDTGAQNTEAFF.

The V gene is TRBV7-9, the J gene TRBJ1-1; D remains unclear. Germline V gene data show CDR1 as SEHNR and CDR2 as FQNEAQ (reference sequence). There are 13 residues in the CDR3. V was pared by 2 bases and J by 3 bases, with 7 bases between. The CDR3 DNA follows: TGTGCCAGCAGCTTAAGCGTCTACACTGAAGCTTTCTTT. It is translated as CASSLSVYTEAFF.

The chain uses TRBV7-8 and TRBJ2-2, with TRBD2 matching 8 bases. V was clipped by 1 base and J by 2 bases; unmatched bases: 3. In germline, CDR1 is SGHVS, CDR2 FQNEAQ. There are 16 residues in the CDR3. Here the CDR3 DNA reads TGTGCCAGCAGCTTAGTGAGCGGGAGCAACACCGGGGAGCTGTTTTTT. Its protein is CASSLVSGSNTGELFF.

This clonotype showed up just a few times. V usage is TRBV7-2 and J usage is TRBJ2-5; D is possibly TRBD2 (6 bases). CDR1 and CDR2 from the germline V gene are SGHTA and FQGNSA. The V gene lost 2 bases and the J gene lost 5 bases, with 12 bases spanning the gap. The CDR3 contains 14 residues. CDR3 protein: CASSLNRGAETQYF. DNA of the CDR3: TGTGCCAGCAGCTTAAACCGCGGGGCGGAGACCCAGTACTTC.

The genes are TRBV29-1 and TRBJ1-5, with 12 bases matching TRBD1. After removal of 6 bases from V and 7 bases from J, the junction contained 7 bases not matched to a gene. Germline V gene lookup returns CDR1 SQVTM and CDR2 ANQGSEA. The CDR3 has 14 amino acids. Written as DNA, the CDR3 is TGCAGCGTCTTATCCGGGACAGGGGGCCAGCCCCAGCATTTT. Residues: CSVLSGTGGQPQHF.

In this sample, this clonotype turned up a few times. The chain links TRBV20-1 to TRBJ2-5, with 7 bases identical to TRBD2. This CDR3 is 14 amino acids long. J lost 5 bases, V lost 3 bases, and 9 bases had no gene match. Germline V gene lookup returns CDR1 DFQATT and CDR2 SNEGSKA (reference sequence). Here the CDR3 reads CSASVAGAGETQYF. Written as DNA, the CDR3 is TGCAGTGCTAGTGTCGCGGGAGCTGGGGAGACCCAGTACTTC.

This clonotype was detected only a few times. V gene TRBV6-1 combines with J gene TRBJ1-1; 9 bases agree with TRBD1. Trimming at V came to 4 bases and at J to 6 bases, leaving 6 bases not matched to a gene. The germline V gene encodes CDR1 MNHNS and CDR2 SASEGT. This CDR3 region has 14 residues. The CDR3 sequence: CASSGQGEFAEAFF. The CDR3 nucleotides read TGTGCCAGCAGTGGACAGGGGGAATTCGCTGAAGCTTTCTTT.

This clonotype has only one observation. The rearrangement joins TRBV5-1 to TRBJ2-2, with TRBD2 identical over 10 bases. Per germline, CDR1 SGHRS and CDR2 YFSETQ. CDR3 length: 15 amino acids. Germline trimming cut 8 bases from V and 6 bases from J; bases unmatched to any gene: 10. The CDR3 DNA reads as TGCGCCAGTGGTAGCGGGAGGAGCCTGGCCGGGGAGCTGTTTTTT. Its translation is CASGSGRSLAGELFF. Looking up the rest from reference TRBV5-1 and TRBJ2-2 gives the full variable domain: KAGVTQTPRYLIKTRGQQVTLSCSPISGHRSVSWYQQTPGQGLQFLFEYFSETQRNKGNFPGRFSGRQFSNSRSEMNVSTLELGDSALYLCASGSGRSLAGELFFGEGSRLTVL.